The T cell receptor (beta chain) described here comes from a study of tumor-infiltrating lymphocytes in primary liver carcinoma. Regarding the study as a whole: Samples, which were bulk and unsorted, did not allow CD4+ and CD8+ repertoires to be compared.

The CDR3 is made up of 12 amino acids. V was cut by 0 bases and J by 9 bases, with 6 bases left in between. Blood RNA originated from unsorted whole blood, with germline DNA additionally extracted. With chronic HBV infection, the patients were also treatment-naive. About this clonotype itself: Its specificity is unknown. It may be a read error: a sequence one base away is much more abundant.

The investigators made TCR beta cDNA from roughly 0.55 ug total RNA, using a constant-region primer. TCR beta libraries came from three nested multiplex PCR rounds using slightly modified ARM-PCR. With TRBV1-TRBV30 forward primers and a C-beta reverse primer, the first two PCR rounds were run for 9 to 10 cycles each. TCRdb used MiXCR to reprocess the multiplex PCR reads, holding one entry per CDR3 protein. The sample has about 310,000 distinct CDR3 sequences; about 62% are singletons. The source of this sequence is a man aged 40-49 years with primary liver carcinoma and hepatitis B virus infection. V is TRBV12-3 or TRBV12-4 and J is TRBJ2-1, with no clear D. The material sequenced was peripheral blood. DNA of the CDR3: TGTGCCAGCAGTTTAGCGTCCCTTGAGCAGTTCTTC. Translated, it gives CASSLASLEQFF.